This T cell receptor beta chain was identified in a study of blood T cells in healthy people across ages. Study conclusions and caveats: Researchers deemed the diversity estimates from one million T cells underestimates.

Donor samples were obtained from healthy Caucasian individuals from Russia, aged roughly 6 to 95. Isolation of PBMCs gave at least 6.5 million cells per sample. This clonotype has more than one count but fewer than ten. Its antigen is unidentified. The CDR3 sequence is 16 residues long. Germline lookup yields CDR1 SEHNR and CDR2 FQNEAQ (reference sequence). Trimming shortened V by 4 bases and J by 2 bases, and 17 bases separated the two germline ends. With a J-beta primer mix and a sample-barcoded 5' primer, a second PCR ran about 7 to 12 cycles. Each cDNA molecule received a tag from a template-switch adaptor that had 12 random nucleotides. MiXCR was run by TCRdb on the 5' RACE reads, yielding one entry per CDR3 protein. The sample includes approximately 1.5 million distinct CDR3 sequences, approximately 43% of them seen just once.

The chain carries TRBV7-9 and TRBJ1-2, with a tentative D call TRBD1 (5 bases). The origin of this receptor is a woman aged 18-35 years in good health. Sequenced material: blood. The CDR3, as DNA: TGTGCCAGCAGCTCTCTGGGTGGCAGGGAAAACTATGGCTACACCTTC. It encodes CASSSLGGRENYGYTF.